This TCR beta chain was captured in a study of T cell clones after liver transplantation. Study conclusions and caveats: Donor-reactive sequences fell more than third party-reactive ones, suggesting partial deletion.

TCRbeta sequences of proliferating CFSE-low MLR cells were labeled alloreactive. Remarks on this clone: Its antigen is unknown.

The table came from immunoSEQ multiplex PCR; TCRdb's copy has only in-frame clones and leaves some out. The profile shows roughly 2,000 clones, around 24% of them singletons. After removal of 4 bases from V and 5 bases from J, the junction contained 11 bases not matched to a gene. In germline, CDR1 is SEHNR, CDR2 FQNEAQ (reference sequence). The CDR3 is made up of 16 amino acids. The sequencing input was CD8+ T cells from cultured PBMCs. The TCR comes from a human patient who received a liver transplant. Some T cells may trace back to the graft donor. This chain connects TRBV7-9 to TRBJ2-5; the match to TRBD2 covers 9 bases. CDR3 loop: CASSSELAGVWETQYF. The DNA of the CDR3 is TGTGCCAGCAGCTCGGAATTAGCGGGAGTATGGGAGACCCAGTACTTC.